The 5 T cell receptor beta chains in this list originate from one sample, sequenced in a study of cytomegalovirus exposure and HLA in healthy donors. This PCR relied on a set of 60 Vbeta primers and 13 Jbeta primers. The method was immunoSEQ multiplex PCR; TCRdb's version includes in-frame clones alone and lacks a portion of them. The data hold 120,000 or so clones, with roughly 80% observed a single time. Sequences were obtained from PBMCs. The receptor source for this set is a man younger than 40 in good health and CMV-seronegative.

This clone was seen only a few times. Other DNA variants within this sample encode the same CDR3. This sequence joins TRBV5-1 and TRBJ1-2; 7 bases agree with TRBD1. J was trimmed by 8 bases and V by 4 bases; bases with no gene match: 5. CDR1 is SGHRS and CDR2 is YFSETQ in the germline V gene. This CDR3 spans 12 amino acids. Written as DNA, the CDR3 is TGCGCCAGCAGCCTCGACAGGGACGGCTACACCTTC. Its protein is CASSLDRDGYTF.

This clone appeared a few times. Here the CDR3 reads CASSERGVEQYF. In DNA, the CDR3 is TGTGCCAGCAGTGAACGGGGGGTCGAGCAGTACTTC. The chain recombines TRBV6-1 with TRBJ2-7; TRBD2 aligns across 7 bases. Trimming cost V 2 bases and J 6 bases; bases outside gene matches: 1. The CDR3 sequence is 12 residues long. The germline gives CDR1 MNHNS, CDR2 SASEGT.

The genes are TRBV4-1 and TRBJ1-1, with D possibly TRBD1 on 5 matching bases. The CDR3 runs 16 residues. Trimming removed 1 base at V and 0 bases at J, with 12 bases between. The germline CDR1 and CDR2 sequences are MGHRA and YSYEKL. The CDR3 is CASSQVGGGVNTEAFF. CDR3 coding DNA: TGCGCCAGCAGCCAAGTGGGTGGGGGGGTGAACACTGAAGCTTTCTTT.

This sequence joins TRBV7-2 and TRBJ2-5, with 8 bases identical to TRBD1. In germline, CDR1 is SGHTA, CDR2 FQGNSA. The CDR3 has 15 amino acids. Trimming removed 1 base from V and 4 bases from J; junction bases left unmatched: 5. The CDR3, as DNA: TGTGCCAGCAGCTTAGGGTCAGGGGGCCGAGAGACCCAGTACTTC. This sequence encodes CASSLGSGGRETQYF.

The V and J genes are TRBV19 and TRBJ1-1; no clear D gene. CDR3 length: 14 residues. V lost 3 bases, J lost 0 bases, and 8 bases lay in between. Germline lookup yields CDR1 LNHDA and CDR2 SQIVND (reference sequence). CDR3 coding DNA: TGTGCCAGTAGTATGGGAGGGATGAACACTGAAGCTTTCTTT. Residues: CASSMGGMNTEAFF. The whole variable domain, filled in from reference TRBV19 and TRBJ1-1, reads DGGITQSPKYLFRKEGQNVTLSCEQNLNHDAMYWYRQDPGQGLRLIYYSQIVNDFQKGDIAEGYSVSREKKESFPLTVTSAQKNPTAFYLCASSMGGMNTEAFFGQGTRLTVV.